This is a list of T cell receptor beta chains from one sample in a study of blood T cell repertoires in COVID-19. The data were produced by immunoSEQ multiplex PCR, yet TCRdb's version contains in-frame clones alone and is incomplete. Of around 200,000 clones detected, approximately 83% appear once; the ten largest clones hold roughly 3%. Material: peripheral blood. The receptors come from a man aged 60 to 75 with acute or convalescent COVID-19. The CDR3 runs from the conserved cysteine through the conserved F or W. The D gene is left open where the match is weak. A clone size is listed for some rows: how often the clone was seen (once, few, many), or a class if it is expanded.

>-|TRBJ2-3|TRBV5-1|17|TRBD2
CASSPGLAGGGPDTQYF
TGCGCCAGCAGCCCGGGACTAGCGGGAGGCGGGCCGGATACGCAGTATTTT
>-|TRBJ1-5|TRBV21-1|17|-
CASSNKWGGRGNQPQHF
TGTGCCAGCAGCAATAAGTGGGGGGGACGGGGCAATCAGCCCCAGCATTTT
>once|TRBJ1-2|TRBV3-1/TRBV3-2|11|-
CASSHQRGYTF
TGTGCCAGCAGCCATCAGCGCGGCTACACCTTC
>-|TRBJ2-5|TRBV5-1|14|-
CASSPGTSQETQYF
TGCGCCAGCAGCCCAGGGACATCCCAAGAGACCCAGTACTTC
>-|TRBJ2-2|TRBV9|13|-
CASNGANTGELFF
TGTGCCAGCAACGGGGCGAACACCGGGGAGCTGTTTTTT
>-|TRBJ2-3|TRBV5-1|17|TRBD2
CASSLGLAGAGTDTQYF
TGCGCCAGCAGCTTGGGTCTAGCGGGAGCGGGCACAGATACGCAGTATTTT
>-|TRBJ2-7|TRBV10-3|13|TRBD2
CAIRSSGTVEQYF
TGTGCCATCAGATCTAGCGGGACTGTCGAGCAGTACTTC
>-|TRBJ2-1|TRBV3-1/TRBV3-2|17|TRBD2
CASSHNTGTSGYNEQFF
TGTGCCAGCAGCCATAATACCGGGACTAGCGGTTACAATGAGCAGTTCTTC
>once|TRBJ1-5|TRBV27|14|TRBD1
CASSPSTGGQPQHF
TGTGCCAGCAGTCCCTCGACAGGGGGTCAGCCCCAGCATTTT
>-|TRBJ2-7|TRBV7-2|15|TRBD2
CASSFTGTSGSDQYF
TGTGCCAGCAGCTTCACCGGGACTAGCGGGAGCGATCAGTACTTC
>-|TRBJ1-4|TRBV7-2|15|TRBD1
CASSSGTGAGEKLFF
TGTGCCAGCAGCTCGGGGACAGGGGCGGGCGAAAAACTGTTTTTT
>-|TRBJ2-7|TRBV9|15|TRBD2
CASSVAGTSLYEQYF
TGTGCCAGCAGCGTGGCCGGGACTAGCCTTTACGAGCAGTACTTC
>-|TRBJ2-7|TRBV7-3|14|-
CASSRESGSYEQYF
TGTGCCAGCAGCCGGGAGAGTGGCTCCTACGAGCAGTACTTC
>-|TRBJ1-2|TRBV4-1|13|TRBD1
CASRPTGNYGYTF
TGCGCCAGCAGACCGACAGGGAACTATGGCTACACCTTC
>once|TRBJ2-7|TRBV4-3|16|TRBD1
CASSQDLRGLLYEQYF
TGCGCCAGCAGCCAAGATCTCAGGGGGCTTCTGTACGAGCAGTACTTC
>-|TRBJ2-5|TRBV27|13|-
CATHSQFQETQYF
TGTGCAACACACTCACAGTTCCAAGAGACCCAGTACTTC
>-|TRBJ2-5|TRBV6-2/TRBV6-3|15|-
CASSAIATDEKTQYF
TGTGCCAGCAGCGCCATAGCGACGGACGAGAAGACCCAGTACTTC
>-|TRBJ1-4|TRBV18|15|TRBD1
CASSPNRGGREKLFF
TGTGCCAGCTCACCGAACAGGGGAGGAAGGGAAAAACTGTTTTTT
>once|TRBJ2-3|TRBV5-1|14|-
CASSLSEATDTQYF
TGCGCCAGCAGCTTGTCAGAGGCCACAGATACGCAGTATTTT
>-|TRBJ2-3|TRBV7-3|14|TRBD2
CASSLVAGTDTQYF
TGTGCCAGCAGCTTGGTAGCGGGAACAGATACGCAGTATTTT
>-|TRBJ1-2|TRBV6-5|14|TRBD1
CASSQQGPNYGYTF
TGTGCCAGCAGTCAACAGGGGCCTAACTATGGCTACACCTTC
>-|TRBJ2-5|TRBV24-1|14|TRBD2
CATSSSGPSETQYF
TGTGCCACCAGCTCTAGCGGCCCGAGCGAGACCCAGTACTTC
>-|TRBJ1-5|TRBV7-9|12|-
CASSTGDQPQHF
TGTGCCAGCAGCACAGGAGATCAGCCCCAGCATTTT
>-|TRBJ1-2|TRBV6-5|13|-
CASSSGNLRGYTF
TGTGCCAGCAGCTCAGGGAATCTACGAGGCTACACCTTC